Each of the 24 T cell receptor beta chains below was sequenced from the same sample in a study of cytomegalovirus exposure and HLA in healthy donors. The PCR used 60 Vbeta and 13 Jbeta primers. Assay used: immunoSEQ multiplex PCR; TCRdb lists only in-frame clones, some missing. The table lists over 120,000 clones, about 74% of them singletons, with around 4.1% in the top ten. Sample: PBMCs. These receptors all stem from a man aged 18 to 29 in good health and CMV-seropositive.

The J gene is TRBJ2-2, the V gene TRBV7-6; D is undetermined. V dropped 1 base and J dropped 6 bases, with 3 bases sitting between them. The CDR3 extends over 12 amino acids. The germline CDR1 and CDR2 sequences are SGHVS and FNYEAQ. CDR3 coding DNA: TGTGCCAGCAGCTTAGGGCCCGGGGAGCTGTTTTTT. This encodes CASSLGPGELFF.

In this sample, this clone turned up once. The chain is built from TRBV7-3 and TRBJ2-1; 10 bases map to TRBD2. Looked up from germline, CDR1 is SGHTA and CDR2 is FQGTGA. The CDR3 length is 12 residues. V lost 5 bases to trimming and J lost 9 bases; unmatched junction nucleotides: 1. This CDR3 reads CASSQREGEQFF. CDR3 in DNA: TGTGCCAGCAGCCAGCGGGAGGGTGAGCAGTTCTTC. The whole variable domain, filled in from reference TRBV7-3 and TRBJ2-1, reads GAGVSQTPSNKVTEKGKYVELRCDPISGHTALYWYRQSLGQGPEFLIYFQGTGAADDSGLPNDRFFAVRPEGSVSTLKIQRTERGDSAVYLCASSQREGEQFFGPGTRLTVL.

The chain's CDR3 is CASSLSRDRGGQPQHF. For the CDR3, the DNA is TGTGCCAGCAGTTTATCCCGGGACAGGGGCGGGCAGCCCCAGCATTTT. The rearrangement links TRBV27 to TRBJ1-5; 10 nucleotides agree with TRBD1. Trimming removed 0 bases from V and 7 bases from J; junction bases left unmatched: 6. CDR3 length equals 16 residues. Germline CDR1 and CDR2: MNHEY and SMNVEV (reference sequence).

The chain links TRBV5-6 to TRBJ2-5, with D perhaps TRBD2 (6 bases). Trimming left V 5 bases short and J 4 bases short, with 18 bases between. CDR1 and CDR2 (germline): SGHDT, YYEEEE. The CDR3 covers 15 residues. The CDR3 DNA reads TGTGCCAGCAGTTACCGGGCCCTGGGGGGAGAGACCCAGTACTTC. The encoded protein is CASSYRALGGETQYF.

Worth noting for this clone: Sequence at one end of the junction differs from germline and may be a read error. The chain recombines TRBV13 with TRBJ1-4; unclear D gene. CDR1 and CDR2 (germline): PRHDT, FYEKMQ (reference sequence). The CDR3 consists of 12 residues. In nucleotides, the CDR3 is TGTGCCAGCAGCCTGGCTGGAGGGCTTCCGATCTTT. It encodes CASSLAGGLPIF.

This chain connects TRBV4-3 to TRBJ2-1; 16 bases are a match to TRBD2. Per the germline V gene, CDR1 is LGHNA and CDR2 is YSLEER. After removal of 1 base from V and 9 bases from J, the junction contained 3 bases not matched to a gene. The CDR3 length is 16 residues. The CDR3 loop reads CASSQGGLAGGGEQFF. The DNA of the CDR3 is TGCGCCAGCAGCCAAGGGGGACTAGCGGGAGGGGGTGAGCAGTTCTTC.

This chain uses TRBV28 with TRBJ1-2; D possibly corresponds to TRBD1 (5 bases). Trimming left V 7 bases short and J 4 bases short, with 10 bases between. CDR3 length: 12 residues. The germline CDR1 and CDR2 sequences are MDHEN and SYDVKM. CDR3 in DNA: TGTGCCAGCACGACAGTGGTCTATGGCTACACCTTC. Protein: CASTTVVYGYTF.

The chain carries TRBV19 and TRBJ1-5, with D perhaps TRBD1 (5 bases). Germline values: CDR1 LNHDA, CDR2 SQIVND (reference sequence). Trimming cost V 8 bases and J 0 bases, with 20 bases left between them. The CDR3 has 17 residues. CDR3 in amino acids: CASLAQERRDSNQPQHF. The CDR3 DNA sequence: TGTGCCAGTTTAGCACAGGAGCGCAGGGATAGCAATCAGCCCCAGCATTTT.

The gene calls are TRBV7-9 and TRBJ2-5; 8 positions match TRBD2. This CDR3 region has 17 residues. The trim removed 4 bases at V and 4 bases at J, leaving 14 bases unmatched. Germline assignment: CDR1 SEHNR and CDR2 FQNEAQ (reference sequence). This chain's CDR3 is CASSSLLTGRAGETQYF. For the CDR3, the DNA is TGTGCCAGCAGCTCCCTTTTAACCGGGAGGGCCGGAGAGACCCAGTACTTC.

The chain uses TRBV28 and TRBJ1-2; D unresolved. The germline V gene has CDR1 MDHEN and CDR2 SYDVKM. Trimming shortened V by 2 bases and J by 11 bases, and 18 bases separated the two germline ends. The CDR3 extends over 14 amino acids. DNA of the CDR3: TGTGCCAGCAGTTTAATTACTGCAACTATGGAGTACACCTTC. This translates into CASSLITATMEYTF.

This chain joins TRBV4-3 and TRBJ2-1, with 12 positions matching TRBD2. Trimming cost V 0 bases and J 6 bases; bases outside gene matches: 6. The CDR3 spans 17 residues. Germline V gene data show CDR1 as LGHNA and CDR2 as YSLEER. CDR3 residues: CASSQDETSGSVNEQFF. Here the CDR3 DNA reads TGCGCCAGCAGCCAAGACGAGACTAGCGGGAGTGTCAATGAGCAGTTCTTC.

V and J are TRBV2 and TRBJ2-7; tentative D call: TRBD1 (6 bases). Germline CDR1 and CDR2: SNHLY and FYNNEI. V was trimmed by 4 bases and J by 5 bases, leaving 12 bases between them. The CDR3 has 13 residues. For the CDR3, the DNA is TGTGCCAGCAGTGCCACAGGGTTCCACGAGCAGTACTTC. This gives the protein CASSATGFHEQYF. Together with reference TRBV2 and TRBJ2-7, the CDR3 gives the full variable domain: EPEVTQTPSHQVTQMGQEVILRCVPISNHLYFYWYRQILGQKVEFLVSFYNNEISEKSEIFDDQFSVERPDGSNFTLKIRSTKLEDSAMYFCASSATGFHEQYFGPGTRLTVT.

This clone was found once. V gene TRBV7-6 combines with J gene TRBJ2-5, with 12 bases that match TRBD2. Trimming cost V 3 bases and J 4 bases; bases outside gene matches: 6. Germline CDR1 reads SGHVS; CDR2 reads FNYEAQ. The CDR3 covers 16 residues. CDR3 sequence reads: CASSLPLAGGRETQYF. The CDR3 DNA sequence: TGTGCCAGCAGCTTGCCTCTAGCGGGGGGGCGAGAGACCCAGTACTTC.

This chain connects TRBV19 to TRBJ2-7; tentative D call: TRBD1 (6 bases). V was cut by 10 bases and J by 5 bases, with 21 bases left in between. This CDR3 is built from 14 residues. Germline values: CDR1 LNHDA, CDR2 SQIVND (reference sequence). DNA of the CDR3: TGTGCCACCTCAAAGGGCCAGGGGCTAAACGAGCAGTACTTC. This gives the protein CATSKGQGLNEQYF.

V gene TRBV7-6 combines with J gene TRBJ2-7, with 9 bases aligning to TRBD2. Trimming at V came to 3 bases and at J to 5 bases, leaving 17 bases not matched to a gene. CDR1 and CDR2 (germline): SGHVS, FNYEAQ. The CDR3 totals 18 residues. DNA of the CDR3: TGTGCCAGCAGCTTGGGCGCGGGCGCGGGGGGGCTTATTAACGAGCAGTACTTC. Translating gives CASSLGAGAGGLINEQYF.

This chain connects TRBV28 to TRBJ1-5; the D is unclear. V gave up 3 bases and J gave up 10 bases, with 13 bases separating them. CDR3 length: 13 residues. Germline V gives CDR1 MDHEN, CDR2 SYDVKM. The CDR3 spells CASSFSPTLPQHF. Here the CDR3 DNA reads TGTGCCAGCAGTTTTTCCCCCACCCTACCCCAGCATTTT.

This chain connects TRBV6-1 to TRBJ2-3; 11 bases match TRBD2. This CDR3 has 15 amino acids. Trimming cost V 6 bases and J 1 base; bases outside gene matches: 3. The germline V gene has CDR1 MNHNS and CDR2 SASEGT. The CDR3 reads CASRTSGTGTDTQYF. CDR3 bases: TGTGCCAGCAGGACTAGCGGGACGGGCACAGATACGCAGTATTTT.

The chain combines TRBV5-1 with TRBJ1-2; 11 nucleotides line up with TRBD1. Germline lookup yields CDR1 SGHRS and CDR2 YFSETQ. J gave up 3 bases and V 4 bases, and 2 bases lay outside the gene matches. The CDR3 extends over 14 amino acids. DNA of the CDR3: TGCGCCAGCAGCCCGGGACAGGGGGACTATGGCTACACCTTC. Translation gives CASSPGQGDYGYTF.

This clone was seen a handful of times. J is TRBJ2-7 and V is TRBV19, with D tentatively TRBD1 (5 bases). Germline CDR1 and CDR2: LNHDA and SQIVND (reference sequence). This CDR3 region has 15 residues. Trimming pared 4 bases from V and 2 bases from J, leaving 15 bases between. The CDR3 loop reads CASSTPGKGTYEQYF. CDR3 DNA sequence: TGTGCCAGTAGTACCCCAGGTAAGGGGACCTACGAGCAGTACTTC.

V and J are TRBV6-6 and TRBJ2-7; D gene unclear. Per the germline V gene, CDR1 is MNHNY and CDR2 is SVGAGI (reference sequence). CDR3 length equals 12 residues. Trimming removed 6 bases from V and 2 bases from J, with 8 bases in between. As DNA, the CDR3 is TGTGCCAGCAGGGCAGGTACCTACGAGCAGTACTTC. It specifies CASRAGTYEQYF.

The chain joins TRBV6-5 to TRBJ1-5; D remains ambiguous. The CDR3 runs to 11 residues. Germline CDR1 is MNHEY and CDR2 is SVGAGI. V was pared by 6 bases and J by 7 bases, with 7 bases between. DNA for the CDR3: TGTGCCAGCAGCACAGAGCAGCCCCAGCATTTT. Translated: CASSTEQPQHF.

V and J are TRBV5-4 and TRBJ2-1, with 13 bases matching TRBD2. The CDR3 loop spans 15 amino acids. V was clipped by 4 bases and J by 6 bases; unmatched bases: 4. Germline V gene lookup returns CDR1 SGHNT and CDR2 YYREEE (reference sequence). CDR3 sequence: CASSRGLAGVNEQFF. CDR3 in DNA: TGTGCCAGCAGCCGCGGACTAGCGGGAGTCAATGAGCAGTTCTTC. The full variable domain, completed using reference TRBV5-4 and TRBJ2-1, is ETGVTQSPTHLIKTRGQQVTLRCSSQSGHNTVSWYQQALGQGPQFIFQYYREEENGRGNFPPRFSGLQFPNYSSELNVNALELDDSALYLCASSRGLAGVNEQFFGPGTRLTVL.

The V call is TRBV28, the J call TRBJ2-2; 9 nucleotides agree with TRBD2. V shed 0 bases and J 5 bases; nucleotides not matched to a gene: 7. The CDR3 has 17 amino acids. Germline CDR1 MDHEN, CDR2 SYDVKM. The CDR3 nucleotides read TGTGCCAGCAGTTTATGGGCGGGAGGGCCCCGAACCGGGGAGCTGTTTTTT. The encoded protein is CASSLWAGGPRTGELFF.

In its sample, this clone was seen once. V gene TRBV7-8 combines with J gene TRBJ2-7, with D maybe TRBD1 (5 bases). CDR1 SGHVS and CDR2 FQNEAQ come from the germline V gene. The CDR3 consists of 15 residues. V was pared by 4 bases and J by 0 bases, with 13 bases between. The CDR3 DNA reads TGTGCCAGCAGCTCCCTAACAGGTTTCTCCTACGAGCAGTACTTC. It codes for CASSSLTGFSYEQYF.